Listed here is a single T cell receptor (beta chain). Its specificity is not known. PCR employed 60 Vbeta and 13 Jbeta primers. TCRdb's table, derived via immunoSEQ multiplex PCR, lists solely in-frame clones and lacks some. The sample carries some 120,000 clones, about four fifths recorded once. The record originates from a study of cytomegalovirus exposure and HLA in healthy donors. Study-wide background: Inside one of the first data releases sat tens of millions of unique TCRs taken from HLA-typed donors. The study, taken as a whole, reports: Analyzed later, most CMV-associated TCR beta chains appeared HLA-restricted.

This CDR3 spans 18 amino acids. The ends lost 1 base at V and 0 bases at J; junction bases unmatched: 11. Germline CDR1 MNHEY, CDR2 SMNVEV (reference sequence). V is TRBV27 and J is TRBJ1-1; 7 nucleotides align to TRBD1. Material for sequencing was PBMCs. This TCR came from a woman between 18 and 29 years old in good health and CMV-seropositive. The CDR3 DNA reads TGTGCCAGCAGTTTATTATGGCGCGGGAGGGGGCTGAACACTGAAGCTTTCTTT. It is translated as CASSLLWRGRGLNTEAFF.